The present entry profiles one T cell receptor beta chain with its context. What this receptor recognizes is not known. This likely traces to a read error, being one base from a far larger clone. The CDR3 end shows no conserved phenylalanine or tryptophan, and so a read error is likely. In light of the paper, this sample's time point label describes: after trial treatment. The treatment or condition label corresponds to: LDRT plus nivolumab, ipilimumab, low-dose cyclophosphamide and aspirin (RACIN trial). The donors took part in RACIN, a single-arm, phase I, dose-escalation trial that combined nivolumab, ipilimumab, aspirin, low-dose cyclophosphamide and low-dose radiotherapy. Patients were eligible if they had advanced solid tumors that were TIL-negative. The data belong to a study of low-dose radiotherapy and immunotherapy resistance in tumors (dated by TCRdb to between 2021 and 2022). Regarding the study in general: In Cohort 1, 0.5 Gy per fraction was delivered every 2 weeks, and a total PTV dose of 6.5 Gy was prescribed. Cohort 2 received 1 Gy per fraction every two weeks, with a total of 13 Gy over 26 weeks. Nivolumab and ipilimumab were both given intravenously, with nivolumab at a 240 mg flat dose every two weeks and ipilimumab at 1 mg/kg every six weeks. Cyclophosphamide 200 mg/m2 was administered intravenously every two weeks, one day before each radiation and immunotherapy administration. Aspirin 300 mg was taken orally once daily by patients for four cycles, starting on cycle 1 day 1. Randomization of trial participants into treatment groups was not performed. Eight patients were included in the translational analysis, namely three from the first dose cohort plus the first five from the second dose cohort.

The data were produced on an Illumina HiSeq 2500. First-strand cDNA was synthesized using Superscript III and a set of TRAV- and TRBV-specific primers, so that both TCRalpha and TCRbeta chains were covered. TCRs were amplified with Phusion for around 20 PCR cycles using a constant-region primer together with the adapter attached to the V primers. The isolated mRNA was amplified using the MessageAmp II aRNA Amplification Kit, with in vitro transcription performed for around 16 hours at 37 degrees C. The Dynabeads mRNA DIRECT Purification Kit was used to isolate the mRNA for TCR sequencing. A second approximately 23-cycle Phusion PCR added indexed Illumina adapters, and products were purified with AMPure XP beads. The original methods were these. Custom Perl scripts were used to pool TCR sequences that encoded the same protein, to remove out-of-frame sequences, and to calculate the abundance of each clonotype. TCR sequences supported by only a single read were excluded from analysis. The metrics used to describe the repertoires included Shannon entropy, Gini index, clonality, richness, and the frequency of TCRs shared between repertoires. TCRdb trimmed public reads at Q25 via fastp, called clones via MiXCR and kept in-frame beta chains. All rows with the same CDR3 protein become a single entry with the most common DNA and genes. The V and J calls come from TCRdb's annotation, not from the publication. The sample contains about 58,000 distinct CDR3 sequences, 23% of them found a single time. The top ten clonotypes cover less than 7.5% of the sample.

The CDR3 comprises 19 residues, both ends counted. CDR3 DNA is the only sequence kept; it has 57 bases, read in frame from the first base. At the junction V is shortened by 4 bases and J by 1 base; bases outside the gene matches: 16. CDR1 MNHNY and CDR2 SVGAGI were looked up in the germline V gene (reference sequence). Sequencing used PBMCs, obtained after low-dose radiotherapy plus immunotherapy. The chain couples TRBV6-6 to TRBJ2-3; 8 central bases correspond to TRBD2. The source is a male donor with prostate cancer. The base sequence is TGTGCCAGCAGTTCCTCGGTGGGCGGTCTAGCGGGTGGCACAGATACGCAGTATTAT. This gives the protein CASSSSVGGLAGGTDTQYY.